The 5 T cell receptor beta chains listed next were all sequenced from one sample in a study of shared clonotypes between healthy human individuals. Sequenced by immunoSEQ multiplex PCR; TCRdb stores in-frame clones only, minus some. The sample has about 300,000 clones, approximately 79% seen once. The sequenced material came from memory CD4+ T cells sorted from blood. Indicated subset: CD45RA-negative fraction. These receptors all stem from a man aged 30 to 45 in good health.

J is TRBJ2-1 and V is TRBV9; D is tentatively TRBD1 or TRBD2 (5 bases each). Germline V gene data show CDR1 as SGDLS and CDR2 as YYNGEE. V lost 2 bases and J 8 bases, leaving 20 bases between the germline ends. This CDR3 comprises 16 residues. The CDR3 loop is CASSVRGGSLMYEQFF. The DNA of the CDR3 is TGTGCCAGCAGCGTTCGGGGCGGATCCCTTATGTATGAGCAGTTCTTC.

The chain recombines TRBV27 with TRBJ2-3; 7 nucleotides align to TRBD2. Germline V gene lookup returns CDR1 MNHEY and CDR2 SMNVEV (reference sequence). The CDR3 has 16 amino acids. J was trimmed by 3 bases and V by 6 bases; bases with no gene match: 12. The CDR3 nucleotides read TGTGCCAGCAGAACCCCGTCGCGGGAGAGGACAGATACGCAGTATTTT. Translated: CASRTPSRERTDTQYF.

The CDR3 loop reads CASSEGTVNTGELFF. CDR3 in DNA: TGTGCCAGCAGTGAAGGGACAGTGAACACCGGGGAGCTGTTTTTT. This chain links TRBV2 with TRBJ2-2; perhaps TRBD1 as D (6 bases). The V end lost 1 base, the J end lost 1 base, and 7 bases lay between the germline ends. This CDR3 has 15 amino acids. Per germline, CDR1 SNHLY and CDR2 FYNNEI.

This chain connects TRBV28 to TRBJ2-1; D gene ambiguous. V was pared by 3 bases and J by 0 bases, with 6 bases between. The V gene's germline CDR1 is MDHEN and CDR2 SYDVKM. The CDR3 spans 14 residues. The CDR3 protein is CASSLKDSYNEQFF. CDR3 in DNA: TGTGCCAGCAGTTTGAAGGACTCCTACAATGAGCAGTTCTTC.

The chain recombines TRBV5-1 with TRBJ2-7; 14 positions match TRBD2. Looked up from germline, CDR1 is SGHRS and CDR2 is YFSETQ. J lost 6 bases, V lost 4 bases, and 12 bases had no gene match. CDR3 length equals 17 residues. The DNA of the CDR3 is TGCGCCAGCAGCCGTGCTGGGACTAGCGGGAGATTTTTCGAGCAGTACTTC. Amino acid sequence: CASSRAGTSGRFFEQYF.